This T cell receptor (beta chain) was found in a study of T cells in Graves' hyperthyroidism and ophthalmopathy. Hyperthyroidism had been newly diagnosed in patients aged 18 to 65, and its duration was under 2 months. RNA transcripts yielded amplified TCR beta CDR3 regions. TCR CDR3 regions were first amplified by RT-PCR with HTBI primers. Each CDR3 protein gets one entry after TCRdb re-called the multiplex PCR reads with MiXCR. The table lists 250,000 or so distinct CDR3 sequences, roughly 15% of them singletons. Germline V gene sequence: CDR1 MNHEY, CDR2 SVGEGT. The CDR3 extends over 15 amino acids. Trimming pared 6 bases from V and 2 bases from J, leaving 15 bases between.

The receptor's source is a woman aged 50 to 60 with Graves' hyperthyroidism that later progressed to Graves' ophthalmopathy. What was sequenced was blood. The chain uses TRBV6-2 or TRBV6-3 and TRBJ2-3; the D is unclear. This CDR3 is CASRPQVGFTDTQYF. The DNA of the CDR3 is TGTGCCAGCAGACCCCAGGTTGGGTTCACAGATACGCAGTATTTT.